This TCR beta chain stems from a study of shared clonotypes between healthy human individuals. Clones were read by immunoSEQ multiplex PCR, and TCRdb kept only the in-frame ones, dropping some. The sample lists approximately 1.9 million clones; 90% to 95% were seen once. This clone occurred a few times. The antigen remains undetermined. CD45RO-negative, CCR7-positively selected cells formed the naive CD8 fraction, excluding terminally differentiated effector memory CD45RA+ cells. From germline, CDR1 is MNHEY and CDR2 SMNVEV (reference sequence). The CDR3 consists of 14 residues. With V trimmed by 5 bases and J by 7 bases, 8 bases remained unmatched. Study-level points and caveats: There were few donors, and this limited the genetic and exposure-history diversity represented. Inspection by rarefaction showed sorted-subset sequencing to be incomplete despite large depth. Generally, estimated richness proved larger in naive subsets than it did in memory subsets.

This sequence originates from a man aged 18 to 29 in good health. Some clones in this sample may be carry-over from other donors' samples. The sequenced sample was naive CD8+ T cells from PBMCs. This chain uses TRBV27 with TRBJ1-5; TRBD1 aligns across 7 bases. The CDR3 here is CASSIQGFGQPQHF. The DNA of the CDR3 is TGTGCCAGCAGTATACAGGGGTTCGGCCAGCCCCAGCATTTT.